Presented here are 12 T cell receptor beta chains from one specimen sequenced in a study of T cell repertoires in cytomegalovirus infection. TCRdb re-called the reads with MiXCR, one entry per CDR3 protein. The sample includes approximately 630,000 distinct CDR3 sequences, 20% to 30% of them seen just once. Material for sequencing was CD8+ T cells from PBMCs. These receptors were collected from a human donor in good health (CMV status not recorded). Some clones in this sample may be carry-over from other donors' samples.

This clonotype was observed many times. The chain uses TRBV7-2 and TRBJ1-2; D gene unclear. This CDR3 is 14 amino acids long. The V gene lost 1 base and the J gene lost 8 bases, with 14 bases spanning the gap. Germline V CDR1 and CDR2: SGHTA, FQGNSA. CDR3 residues: CASSLESGLRGYTF. For the CDR3, the DNA is TGTGCCAGCAGCTTAGAGTCGGGGTTGAGGGGCTACACCTTC.

This clonotype was observed many times. The chain links TRBV7-2 to TRBJ1-2; D perhaps matches TRBD1 (5 bases). Germline CDR1 reads SGHTA; CDR2 reads FQGNSA. V lost 4 bases, J lost 7 bases, and 19 bases lay in between. The CDR3 runs 15 residues. In nucleotides, the CDR3 is TGTGCCAGCAGCTACCTAGGAGGGGATATTCGTGGCTACACCTTC. Protein: CASSYLGGDIRGYTF.

As to this clonotype: Just one base apart from a much larger clone, this may be a read error. The chain couples TRBV28 to TRBJ2-5, with D perhaps matching TRBD2 (6 bases). Germline loops: CDR1 MDHEN, CDR2 SYDVKM. CDR3 length equals 15 residues. The CDR3 here is CSSSLVAGSGETQYF. The CDR3 coding sequence is TGTTCCAGCAGTTTAGTTGCAGGGAGCGGGGAGACCCAGTACTTC.

As regards this clonotype: A much larger clone differs from this one at a single base, so this may be a read error. V is TRBV7-6 and J is TRBJ2-4, with D perhaps assigned TRBD1 or TRBD2 (7 bases each). This CDR3 contains 14 residues. The germline gives CDR1 SGHVS, CDR2 FNYEAQ. CDR3 coding DNA: TGTGCCAACAGCTCGGGGGAGGGGGCTAACATTCAGTACTTC. Amino acids: CANSSGEGANIQYF.

The CDR3 region has the DNA TGTGCCAGTACCCTGGGACAGGGGGTTGGGAATCAGCCCCAGCATTTT. Its translation is CASTLGQGVGNQPQHF. The chain is built from TRBV19 and TRBJ1-5; 11 bases are shared with TRBD1. The germline gives CDR1 LNHDA, CDR2 SQIVND (reference sequence). Trimming cost V 7 bases and J 4 bases; bases outside gene matches: 9. The CDR3 spans 16 residues.

This chain connects TRBV29-1 to TRBJ1-4; D uncertain. CDR3 length: 12 residues. The ends were cut back, 8 bases at V and 8 bases at J, with 15 bases in the middle. From germline, CDR1 is SQVTM and CDR2 ANQGSEA. The CDR3 sequence is CSTTGPDEKLFF. CDR3 sequence (DNA): TGCAGCACCACGGGTCCCGACGAAAAACTGTTTTTT.

This clonotype was picked up a small number of times. The rearrangement links TRBV6-5 to TRBJ2-2, with 9 bases identical to TRBD2. This CDR3 spans 14 amino acids. Germline V lookup: CDR1 MNHEY, CDR2 SVGAGI. Trimming at V came to 6 bases and at J to 7 bases, leaving 6 bases not matched to a gene. CDR3 DNA sequence: TGTGCCAGCAGCCGGACTAGCGCAGTCGGGGAGCTGTTTTTT. Residues: CASSRTSAVGELFF.

The V and J genes are TRBV2 and TRBJ2-1; a weak D match, TRBD2 (5 bases). The CDR3 has 14 residues. Trimming shortened V by 10 bases and J by 4 bases, and 17 bases separated the two germline ends. CDR1 and CDR2 from the germline V gene are SNHLY and FYNNEI. In DNA form, the CDR3 reads TGTGCCATATTAGAGCTCACGGGGTACAATGAGCAGTTCTTC. Amino acids: CAILELTGYNEQFF.

To note about this clonotype: A single base separates this from a much larger clone, so it may be a read error. The CDR3 region has the DNA TGTGCCAGCAGCTACAGGGATAATTCACCCATCCACTTT. This translates into CASSYRDNSPIHF. This chain connects TRBV7-3 to TRBJ1-6; tentative D call: TRBD1 (6 bases). The germline V gene has CDR1 SGHTA and CDR2 FQGTGA. The CDR3 has 13 amino acids.

V and J are TRBV20-1 and TRBJ1-2, with D possibly TRBD1 on 6 matching bases. The V and J ends lost 4 bases and 3 bases respectively, with 18 bases between them. Germline lookup yields CDR1 DFQATT and CDR2 SNEGSKA (reference sequence). The CDR3 has 15 amino acids. In DNA, the CDR3 is TGCAGTGCTACCTTAGGACAGTTCAGGGACTATGGCTACACCTTC. Translated: CSATLGQFRDYGYTF.

This clonotype showed up just a few times. The V gene is TRBV11-3, the J gene TRBJ2-2, with D uncertain. The CDR3 consists of 17 residues. V lost 0 bases, J lost 0 bases, and 11 bases lay in between. The germline gives CDR1 SGHNT, CDR2 YENEEA. CDR3 residues: CASSLDLGSPNTGELFF. CDR3 nucleotide sequence: TGTGCCAGCAGCTTAGATCTGGGGTCTCCGAACACCGGGGAGCTGTTTTTT.

Worth noting for this clonotype: One end of the junction does not line up with germline, which may come from a read error. The chain couples TRBV4-1 to TRBJ2-5; TRBD2 agrees at 8 bases. This CDR3 has 16 amino acids. Per the germline V gene, CDR1 is MGHRA and CDR2 is YSYEKL. In DNA form, the CDR3 reads TGTGCCAACAGCCAAGAGGAAGGACTAGCAGAAGAGACCCAGTACTTC. It codes for CANSQEEGLAEETQYF.